This TCR beta chain was found in a study of cytomegalovirus exposure and HLA in healthy donors (dated by TCRdb to 2016 to 2017). For context, the study as a whole: A later analysis indicated that the 90 to 150 validation repertoires were generated on the platform also employed for the approximately 700 repertoires of the first cohort. The study combined high-throughput TCR immunosequencing, statistical association of individual TCRs with disease status, and machine learning to predict cytomegalovirus infection status. The aim of the study was to test whether cataloging public T cell receptors could identify signatures of past pathogen exposure. A separate validation cohort of roughly 120 different subjects was used in addition to the approximately 640-subject first cohort. Study-wide conclusions, independent of this receptor: Of the cluster scores, roughly 95% were above 0 in a later analysis, which found that TCRs clustered in the first cohort also tended to co-occur in the roughly 130 validation repertoires. The classifier was reported to diagnose cytomegalovirus status with high specificity and sensitivity in both the original cohort and the validation cohort. A few of the identified cytomegalovirus-associated TCR beta chains were confirmed in vitro to be specific for cytomegalovirus antigens. The study listed 164 TCR beta chains as associated with cytomegalovirus. While some public TCRs were present in many individuals, most TCR sequences turned up only very rarely across donors. According to the authors, the approach could potentially be generalized to other disease states and immunological phenotypes. All 130 or so repertoires were used to score co-occurrence in the validation cohort in a later analysis, because that analysis had no HLA typing for the cohort.

The donors were included in the validation cohort of 120 subjects, a group kept apart from the approximately 700-subject first cohort. Library construction relied on the immunoSEQ multiplex PCR assay. Under the source paper's analysis protocol: A statistical classification framework was developed to diagnose cytomegalovirus status using the catalog of TCR beta chain sequences. This immuneACCESS table, as held by TCRdb, lists in-frame sequences with V and J called but not all clones. Of the missing ones, under half trace to an unresolved V gene in checked studies; the others have no known cause. Clone size and the V and J calls come from that table; the DNA yielded D and trimming. Here the sample has approximately 20,000 clones; around 96% occur a single time. The top ten clonotypes cover 9.5% to 10% of the sample. As regards this clone: No antigen is known for it. Qualities for individual bases were not recorded, and no much larger clone is one base off.

This TCR was recovered from a young man in good health and CMV-seropositive. The specimen was PBMCs.

The nucleotides read TGTGCCAGCAGCTCTACAGGGAATAGGGGCTACGAGCAGTACTTC. It is translated as CASSSTGNRGYEQYF. The chain is assembled from TRBV7-2 and TRBJ2-7, with a tentative D gene TRBD1 over 6 matching bases. Per the germline V gene, SGHTA is the CDR1 and FQGNSA is the CDR2. Trimming at the junction amounts to 4 bases on V and 3 bases on J, and the germline ends lie 16 bases apart. Counted from cysteine to phenylalanine, this CDR3 has 15 amino acids. The CDR3 DNA has 45 bases and is translated from base 1. This CDR3, with the reference TRBV7-2 and TRBJ2-7 proteins standing in past its ends, gives the full variable domain GAGVSQSPSNKVTEKGKDVELRCDPISGHTALYWYRQSLGQGLEFLIYFQGNSAPDKSGLPSDRFSAERTGGSVSTLTIQRTQQEDSAVYLCASSSTGNRGYEQYFGPGTRLTVT.